One and the same sample provided the 17 T cell receptor beta chains below, sequenced in a study of radiation and T cells in renal cell carcinoma. The time point denotes: blood 4 weeks post-SBRT, at nephrectomy. The treatment here: 15 Gy SBRT to primary tumor, nephrectomy 4 weeks later. Sequenced by immunoSEQ multiplex PCR; TCRdb stores in-frame clones only, minus some. The sample has 60,000 or so clones, around three quarters seen once. Here the sequenced sample was blood, taken from a patient whose treatment included radiotherapy and nephrectomy. These receptors all come from a man aged 60 to 75 with renal cell carcinoma.

In this sample, this clone turned up once. The gene calls are TRBV5-1 and TRBJ1-2; tentatively, D is TRBD1 (5 bases). This CDR3 contains 12 residues. Trimming removed 0 bases from V and 8 bases from J, with 8 bases in between. Germline V gene sequence: CDR1 SGHRS, CDR2 YFSETQ. CDR3 nucleotides: TGCGCCAGCAGCTTGGAAAGGGGAGGCTACACCTTC. Protein: CASSLERGGYTF.

The V gene is TRBV5-1, the J gene TRBJ2-1; TRBD2 matches 11 bases. The V gene's germline CDR1 is SGHRS and CDR2 YFSETQ. The junction had 8 bases not matched to a gene; V was cut back by 6 bases and J by 9 bases. This CDR3 is 14 amino acids long. The CDR3 coding sequence is TGCGCCAGCAATAGCGGGGGGGCCTCAAGTGAGCAGTTCTTC. It translates to CASNSGGASSEQFF.

This clone came up once. The rearrangement joins TRBV6-1 to TRBJ2-5; a possible D gene is TRBD2 (5 bases). V lost 5 bases and J 5 bases, leaving 15 bases between the germline ends. Per the germline V gene, CDR1 is MNHNS and CDR2 is SASEGT. The CDR3 contains 14 residues. Here the CDR3 reads CASSRSEVGETQYF. CDR3 DNA sequence: TGTGCCAGCAGTCGCTCGGAGGTTGGGGAGACCCAGTACTTC.

Here the CDR3 reads CASSVQGHEQFF. CDR3 DNA: TGTGCCAGCAGCGTCCAGGGGCATGAGCAGTTCTTC. V and J are TRBV9 and TRBJ2-1, with D tentatively TRBD1 (6 bases). The CDR3 is made up of 12 amino acids. CDR1 is SGDLS, CDR2 YYNGEE, per germline. The V gene lost 2 bases and the J gene lost 8 bases, with 8 bases spanning the gap.

This clone was seen a handful of times. As DNA, the CDR3 is TGTGCCAGCAGGCCCGCGACAGGGGAATATGGCTACACCTTC. Translating it yields CASRPATGEYGYTF. The chain joins TRBV13 to TRBJ1-2; 8 bases fit TRBD1. The CDR3 extends over 14 amino acids. Germline lookup yields CDR1 PRHDT and CDR2 FYEKMQ (reference sequence). The ends lost 6 bases at V and 5 bases at J; junction bases unmatched: 8.

The V gene is TRBV21-1, the J gene TRBJ2-5; TRBD2 is the table's D call and was not checked against the DNA. TRBV21-1 is recorded as a pseudogene. CDR3 length: 18 amino acids. This chain's CDR3 is CASGKGFGLAGDQETQYF. The CDR3 DNA reads as TGTGCCAGCGGCAAAGGGTTCGGACTAGCGGGGGATCAAGAGACCCAGTACTTC.

This clone was detected once. The rearrangement uses TRBV5-1 and TRBJ2-1; TRBD2 aligns across 8 bases. From germline, CDR1 is SGHRS and CDR2 YFSETQ. This CDR3 is built from 19 residues. The trim removed 2 bases at V and 1 base at J, leaving 14 bases unmatched. CDR3 nucleotide sequence: TGCGCCAGCAGCTTTATATTCCAGTCTAGCGGGCTATCCTACAATGAGCAGTTCTTC. Its translation is CASSFIFQSSGLSYNEQFF.

V usage is TRBV7-9 and J usage is TRBJ1-2; 8 nucleotides agree with TRBD1. Unmatched junction bases numbered 10, after V lost 7 bases and J lost 6 bases. The CDR3 runs to 14 residues. The V gene's germline CDR1 is SEHNR and CDR2 FQNEAQ (reference sequence). As DNA, the CDR3 is TGTGCCAGCAAATCAGGGGGCGCAAGTAATGGCTACACCTTC. Protein product: CASKSGGASNGYTF.

This chain joins TRBV10-3 and TRBJ2-5; TRBD2 aligns across 9 bases. V dropped 0 bases and J dropped 5; count of bases not matched to a gene: 7. The CDR3 contains 16 residues. The germline gives CDR1 ENHRY, CDR2 SYGVKD. CDR3 coding DNA: TGTGCCATCAGTGAGTCTCAGCGGGGGGCAGAGGAGACCCAGTACTTC. Its translation: CAISESQRGAEETQYF.

The chain employs TRBV10-1 and TRBJ2-1; 9 nucleotides agree with TRBD2. Germline CDR1 WNHNN, CDR2 SYGVQD (reference sequence). The J segment lost 0 bases and the V segment lost 3 bases, leaving 9 bases of the junction unmatched. The CDR3 extends over 18 amino acids. The DNA for the CDR3 is TGCGCCAGCAGTGAAAATCTATGGACTAGCGACTCCTACAATGAGCAGTTCTTC. Amino acid sequence: CASSENLWTSDSYNEQFF.

The V gene is TRBV6-5, the J gene TRBJ1-1; D is undetermined. The CDR3 extends over 16 amino acids. The germline V and J ends were trimmed by 4 bases and 0 bases, with 15 bases remaining between them. CDR1 MNHEY and CDR2 SVGAGI come from the germline V gene. The CDR3 loop is CASSSPAENLNTEAFF. CDR3 coding DNA: TGTGCCAGCAGTTCCCCAGCGGAAAACCTGAACACTGAAGCTTTCTTT.

The chain combines TRBV6-1 with TRBJ2-1; 8 bases map to TRBD2. The CDR3 spans 19 residues. Germline-derived CDR1 and CDR2 are MNHNS and SASEGT. J lost 4 bases, V lost 2 bases, and 16 bases had no gene match. CDR3 residues: CASSEKPGAIAGSYNEQFF. CDR3 in DNA: TGTGCCAGCAGTGAAAAACCAGGGGCAATAGCGGGATCTTACAATGAGCAGTTCTTC.

This sequence joins TRBV7-9 and TRBJ2-3; 8 nucleotides match TRBD2. V was clipped by 3 bases and J by 2 bases; unmatched bases: 7. Looked up from germline, CDR1 is SEHNR and CDR2 is FQNEAQ (reference sequence). The CDR3 is made up of 16 amino acids. CDR3 protein: CASSFFALADTDTQYF. DNA for the CDR3: TGTGCCAGCAGCTTTTTTGCACTAGCGGACACAGATACGCAGTATTTT.

This rearrangement joins TRBV30 to TRBJ2-5; 7 bases agree with TRBD1. In germline, CDR1 is GTSNPN, CDR2 SVGIG (reference sequence). The length of the CDR3 is 14 residues. V gave up 5 bases and J gave up 2 bases; unmatched junction bases: 8. CDR3 DNA: TGTGCCTGGGGTCCGGGACAGACACAAGAGACCCAGTACTTC. It specifies CAWGPGQTQETQYF.

V usage is TRBV29-1 and J usage is TRBJ1-2, with D possibly matching TRBD1 (5 bases). V was shortened by 6 bases and J by 0 bases, with 11 bases between the two germline ends. Per the germline V gene, CDR1 is SQVTM and CDR2 is ANQGSEA. The CDR3 has 13 residues. The CDR3 loop is CSVGDGTNYGYTF. The CDR3 nucleotides are TGCAGCGTGGGGGACGGAACTAACTATGGCTACACCTTC.

The V call is TRBV10-2, the J call TRBJ2-7, with TRBD1 as a possible D gene (5 bases). This CDR3 region has 13 residues. Germline values: CDR1 WSHSY, CDR2 SAAADI. V was cut by 7 bases and J by 3 bases, with 13 bases left in between. The CDR3 sequence is CASKTVGNYEQYF. The CDR3 nucleotides are TGCGCCAGCAAGACAGTGGGGAACTACGAGCAGTACTTC.

The chain has TRBV6-5 and TRBJ2-7; a weak D match, TRBD1 (5 bases). CDR3 length: 15 amino acids. V was clipped by 2 bases and J by 1 base, with 12 bases between them. Germline-derived CDR1 and CDR2 are MNHEY and SVGAGI. The CDR3 is CASSYTAGSSYEQYF. The CDR3 nucleotides are TGTGCCAGCAGTTACACGGCAGGGTCTTCCTACGAGCAGTACTTC.